One and the same sample provided the 3 T cell receptor beta chains below, sequenced in a study of blood T cell repertoires in COVID-19. Data came from immunoSEQ multiplex PCR; TCRdb stores just in-frame clones and leaves some out. This sample carries about 260,000 clones, around 93% of them seen once, and the ten largest clones take around 2.8%. The sequencing sample was made of PBMCs or T cells enriched from blood (not recorded which). The receptors were gathered from a man aged 35-49 years who had been exposed to COVID-19.

On this clone itself: The sample carries other DNA sequences with the same CDR3. The genes are TRBV15 and TRBJ1-2; D perhaps matches TRBD1 (5 bases). CDR1 LNHNV and CDR2 YYDKDF come from the germline V gene (reference sequence). The CDR3 consists of 12 residues. Trimming took 3 bases from V and 5 from J, leaving 7 bases between them. The CDR3 here is CATSRGGYGYTF. CDR3 DNA: TGTGCCACCAGCAGGGGGGGATATGGCTACACCTTC.

CDR3 sequence reads: CASSSRRLAGPYEQYF. CDR3 nucleotide sequence: TGTGCCAGCAGTTCCCGGAGACTAGCGGGACCCTACGAGCAGTACTTC. This sequence joins TRBV28 and TRBJ2-7, with TRBD2 matching 11 bases. Germline V gene lookup returns CDR1 MDHEN and CDR2 SYDVKM. Trimming at V came to 4 bases and at J to 2 bases, leaving 7 bases not matched to a gene. The CDR3 has 16 residues.

The chain has TRBV12-5 and TRBJ1-2, with D possibly TRBD1 on 5 matching bases. CDR1 LGHNT and CDR2 FRNRAP come from the germline V gene. Deletions cut 3 bases from V and 6 bases from J, with 14 bases between. The CDR3 is 14 amino acids. Here the CDR3 reads CASGFPGLRHGYTF. CDR3 in DNA: TGTGCTAGTGGTTTCCCGGGACTAAGGCATGGCTACACCTTC. The entire variable domain, with the rest obtained from reference TRBV12-5 and TRBJ1-2, is as follows: DARVTQTPRHKVTEMGQEVTMRCQPILGHNTVFWYRQTMMQGLELLAYFRNRAPLDDSGMPKDRFSAEMPDATLATLKIQPSEPRDSAVYFCASGFPGLRHGYTFGSGTRLTVV.